The rows below give T cell receptor beta chains drawn from one sample of a study of spatial heterogeneity in lung cancer. TCRdb reprocessed the 5' RACE reads with MiXCR, giving one entry per CDR3 protein. The sample records approximately 22,000 distinct CDR3 sequences, about 5% being singletons. Sequencing used PBMCs, obtained at surgery. The receptors originated from a male donor with early-stage non-small cell lung cancer. Each CDR3 is given with its conserved first and last residue. D genes are given only for firm matches. For some rows the clone size is stated as once, few or many, or as a class when expanded; others skip it.

j_call d_call v_call clone_size cdr3_aa cdr3_nt
TRBJ1-1 TRBD1 TRBV7-8 many CASSLADRASTEAFF TGTGCCAGCAGCCTCGCCGACAGGGCGAGCACTGAAGCTTTCTTT
TRBJ1-1 TRBD1 TRBV12-3/TRBV12-4 many CASSRTGFSTEAFF TGTGCCAGCAGCAGGACAGGGTTCAGCACTGAAGCTTTCTTT
TRBJ1-4 . TRBV24-1 many CATSDGAGAEKLFF TGTGCCACCAGTGATGGGGCCGGGGCCGAAAAACTGTTTTTT
TRBJ2-1 TRBD2 TRBV5-1 many CASSLKAGGINEQFF TGCGCCAGCAGCTTGAAAGCGGGAGGGATCAATGAGCAGTTCTTC
TRBJ1-1 . TRBV20-1 many CSAPTSGNTEAFF TGCAGTGCCCCGACCTCGGGGAACACTGAAGCTTTCTTT
TRBJ1-5 TRBD1 TRBV28 medium-sized CASRGTAGRQPQHF TGTGCCAGCAGGGGGACAGCCGGACGGCAGCCCCAGCATTTT
TRBJ1-5 TRBD1 TRBV7-4 many CASSLGPTGGPRPQHF TGTGCCAGCAGCTTAGGTCCCACAGGGGGGCCGAGGCCCCAGCATTTT
TRBJ1-2 . TRBV11-1 many CASSAQGNYGYTF TGTGCCAGCAGCGCTCAGGGGAACTATGGCTACACCTTC
TRBJ2-2 TRBD2 TRBV18 many CASSPLAGDTGELFF TGTGCCAGCTCACCCCTAGCGGGAGACACCGGGGAGCTGTTTTTT
TRBJ1-2 TRBD1 TRBV7-2 many CASSLGQGTGRGNGYTF TGTGCCAGCAGCTTAGGGCAAGGGACAGGGAGAGGCAATGGCTACACCTTC
TRBJ1-6 . TRBV21-1 many CASSNRRGSYNSPLHF TGTGCCAGCAGCAACCGTAGGGGCTCCTATAATTCACCCCTCCACTTT
TRBJ1-2 . TRBV6-5 many CASSYYQARGGYTF TGTGCCAGCAGTTACTACCAGGCCCGAGGGGGCTACACCTTC
TRBJ2-1 . TRBV3-1 few CASSHSGWAANEQFF TGTGCCAGCAGCCATTCGGGGTGGGCAGCCAATGAGCAGTTCTTC
TRBJ2-5 . TRBV5-6 few CASSFLLQGLGETQYF TGTGCCAGCAGCTTCCTTCTACAGGGATTAGGAGAGACCCAGTACTTC
TRBJ2-5 . TRBV18 many CASSPGETQYF TGTGCCAGCTCACCCGGGGAGACCCAGTACTTC
TRBJ2-3 TRBD2 TRBV11-3 many CASSSGLAGTTDTQYF TGTGCCAGCAGCTCGGGACTAGCGGGTACCACAGATACGCAGTATTTT
TRBJ2-7 . TRBV6-2/TRBV6-3 many CASRLSGYEQYF TGTGCCAGCCGTCTCAGCGGCTACGAGCAGTACTTC
TRBJ1-1 TRBD1 TRBV7-9 . CASSWSGGAGTEAFF TGTGCCAGCAGCTGGTCAGGGGGCGCAGGAACTGAAGCTTTCTTT
TRBJ1-2 . TRBV6-2/TRBV6-3 many CASSYDILRLNYGYTF TGTGCCAGCAGTTACGACATCTTAAGGCTTAACTATGGCTACACCTTC